The 27 T cell receptor beta chains in this list originate from one sample, sequenced in a study of CD4 T cells in relation to SARS-CoV-2 and coronaviruses. Before the COVID-19 pandemic, during about 2010-2019, CD4+ T cells were taken from unexposed donors. Clones were read by immunoSEQ multiplex PCR, and TCRdb kept only the in-frame ones, dropping some. The data contain approximately 70,000 clones, just over 90% of them singletons. Sequences were obtained from naive CD4+ T cells from PBMCs. This sample's subset: naive CD4+ T cells isolated by negative enrichment. The receptors originated from a human donor in good health.

This chain joins TRBV7-2 and TRBJ1-5; D gene unclear. The CDR3 is 14 residues long. Germline loops: CDR1 SGHTA, CDR2 FQGNSA. V was cut by 5 bases and J by 9 bases, with 17 bases left in between. CDR3 in amino acids: CASSASRAGRPQHF. Written as DNA, the CDR3 is TGTGCCAGCAGCGCTAGTCGGGCCGGTCGGCCCCAGCATTTT.

The chain links TRBV5-1 to TRBJ2-5; 8 nucleotides line up with TRBD1. The CDR3 sequence is 16 residues long. V lost 4 bases and J lost 0; bases outside the gene matches: 8. From germline, CDR1 is SGHRS and CDR2 YFSETQ. CDR3 sequence: CASSPRTGTYQETQYF. The CDR3 bases are TGCGCCAGCAGCCCCCGGACAGGGACCTACCAAGAGACCCAGTACTTC. Looking up the rest from reference TRBV5-1 and TRBJ2-5 gives the full variable domain: KAGVTQTPRYLIKTRGQQVTLSCSPISGHRSVSWYQQTPGQGLQFLFEYFSETQRNKGNFPGRFSGRQFSNSRSEMNVSTLELGDSALYLCASSPRTGTYQETQYFGPGTRLLVL.

This clone appeared once. The CDR3 protein is CASSNTGGQETQYF. The CDR3 DNA is TGTGCCAGCAGCAATACCGGGGGACAAGAGACCCAGTACTTC. The chain links TRBV7-9 to TRBJ2-5; D possibly corresponds to TRBD2 (6 bases). Trimming shortened V by 5 bases and J by 2 bases, and 12 bases separated the two germline ends. The CDR3 extends over 14 amino acids. CDR1 SEHNR and CDR2 FQNEAQ come from the germline V gene (reference sequence).

The chain employs TRBV10-3 and TRBJ1-2, with D unresolved. Germline-derived CDR1 and CDR2 are ENHRY and SYGVKD. The CDR3 is 14 amino acids. Trimming removed 6 bases from V and 1 base from J, with 12 bases in between. The CDR3 loop is CAISPHTVNYGYTF. The CDR3 nucleotides read TGTGCCATCAGCCCTCATACTGTTAACTATGGCTACACCTTC.

V usage is TRBV5-4 and J usage is TRBJ2-1; D tentatively reads TRBD1 or TRBD2 (6 bases each). Trimming cost V 0 bases and J 9 bases, with 7 bases left between them. CDR1 is SGHNT, CDR2 YYREEE, per germline (reference sequence). The CDR3 spans 12 residues. CDR3 region: CASSLEGGEQFF. Here the CDR3 DNA reads TGTGCCAGCAGCTTGGAGGGGGGTGAGCAGTTCTTC. The full variable domain, completed using reference TRBV5-4 and TRBJ2-1, is ETGVTQSPTHLIKTRGQQVTLRCSSQSGHNTVSWYQQALGQGPQFIFQYYREEENGRGNFPPRFSGLQFPNYSSELNVNALELDDSALYLCASSLEGGEQFFGPGTRLTVL.

The chain combines TRBV4-1 with TRBJ1-6; 7 bases agree with TRBD1. Looked up from germline, CDR1 is MGHRA and CDR2 is YSYEKL. Unmatched junction bases numbered 12, after V lost 4 bases and J lost 6 bases. The length of the CDR3 is 17 residues. DNA for the CDR3: TGCGCCAGCAGCCCCGACAGGGTTGAGTCGGGTAATTCACCCCTCCACTTT. It codes for CASSPDRVESGNSPLHF.

The genes are TRBV6-1 and TRBJ2-7, with D possibly TRBD1 on 6 matching bases. Germline CDR1 and CDR2: MNHNS and SASEGT. CDR3 length: 13 amino acids. V dropped 1 base and J dropped 3 bases, with 7 bases sitting between them. CDR3 sequence (DNA): TGTGCCAGCAGTGAAGACAGGGACTACGAGCAGTACTTC. Amino acid sequence: CASSEDRDYEQYF.

The chain employs TRBV27 and TRBJ2-7, with D perhaps TRBD1 or TRBD2 (5 bases each). Germline V gives CDR1 MNHEY, CDR2 SMNVEV (reference sequence). V was clipped by 8 bases and J by 4 bases, with 15 bases between them. The CDR3 is 13 residues long. The CDR3 sequence: CASGRDLPYEQYF. In nucleotides, the CDR3 is TGTGCCAGCGGCCGGGACCTCCCTTACGAGCAGTACTTC.

The rearrangement joins TRBV5-1 to TRBJ2-2; D possibly corresponds to TRBD1 (6 bases). CDR1 is SGHRS, CDR2 YFSETQ, per germline. Trimming shortened V by 2 bases and J by 8 bases, and 13 bases separated the two germline ends. The CDR3 extends over 14 amino acids. CDR3 sequence (DNA): TGCGCCAGCAGCTTACCGACAGGAGCGGGGGAGCTGTTTTTT. It encodes CASSLPTGAGELFF. Using reference TRBV5-1 and TRBJ2-2 for the parts outside the CDR3, the full variable domain is KAGVTQTPRYLIKTRGQQVTLSCSPISGHRSVSWYQQTPGQGLQFLFEYFSETQRNKGNFPGRFSGRQFSNSRSEMNVSTLELGDSALYLCASSLPTGAGELFFGEGSRLTVL.

The chain uses TRBV27 and TRBJ2-3; D might be TRBD1 or TRBD2, each matching 7 bases. The CDR3 runs 15 residues. CDR1 is MNHEY, CDR2 SMNVEV, per germline (reference sequence). The V end was cut by 6 bases, the J end by 3 bases, with 16 bases between. CDR3 residues: CASSRRGGWTDTQYF. As DNA, the CDR3 is TGTGCCAGCAGCCGCAGGGGGGGTTGGACAGATACGCAGTATTTT.

This chain links TRBV18 with TRBJ1-4; D remains ambiguous. The germline V and J ends were trimmed by 2 bases and 3 bases, with 10 bases remaining between them. Germline values: CDR1 KGHSH, CDR2 LQKENI. The CDR3 is made up of 15 amino acids. This CDR3 is CASSPEEESNEKLFF. The DNA for the CDR3 is TGTGCCAGCTCACCAGAGGAAGAATCTAATGAAAAACTGTTTTTT.

The rearrangement joins TRBV3-1 (or the pseudogene TRBV3-2) to TRBJ1-2; 9 bases align to TRBD1. Germline CDR1 LGHDT, CDR2 YNNKEL (reference sequence). Unmatched junction bases numbered 7, after V lost 4 bases and J lost 4 bases. The CDR3 runs to 15 residues. DNA of the CDR3: TGTGCCAGCAGCCCGGGGACAGGGCTGATCTATGGCTACACCTTC. This encodes CASSPGTGLIYGYTF.

The J gene is TRBJ1-6, the V gene TRBV19, with a tentative D call TRBD1 (5 bases). CDR1 and CDR2 (germline): LNHDA, SQIVND (reference sequence). The V gene lost 6 bases and the J gene lost 9 bases, with 15 bases spanning the gap. The CDR3 length is 14 residues. The CDR3 is CASSSRGGGSPLHF. The CDR3 DNA is TGTGCCAGTAGCTCACGGGGGGGAGGTTCACCCCTCCACTTT.

This sequence joins TRBV11-2 and TRBJ2-5; TRBD1 is a possible D gene (5 bases). CDR1 is SGHAT and CDR2 is FQNNGV in the germline V gene. The V end was cut by 5 bases, the J end by 2 bases, with 15 bases between. CDR3 length: 15 residues. The CDR3 DNA reads as TGTGCCAGCAGCCCCAACAGAGACAGTCAAGAGACCCAGTACTTC. This sequence encodes CASSPNRDSQETQYF.

The CDR3 DNA sequence: TGTGCCAGCAGCCAAGCCTTTGGCGAGCAGTACTTC. Its translation: CASSQAFGEQYF. V gene TRBV3-1 (or the pseudogene TRBV3-2) combines with J gene TRBJ2-7; D is uncertain. V was trimmed by 1 base and J by 6 bases, leaving 7 bases between them. This CDR3 has 12 amino acids. CDR1 LGHDT and CDR2 YNNKEL come from the germline V gene (reference sequence).

V gene TRBV20-1 combines with J gene TRBJ2-5; D tentatively fits TRBD1 or TRBD2 (5 bases each). CDR3 size: 13 residues. Per the germline V gene, CDR1 is DFQATT and CDR2 is SNEGSKA (reference sequence). V lost 3 bases and J lost 5, with 13 bases in between. The CDR3 bases are TGCAGTGCTAGTCCAGGGTCGGGGGAGACCCAGTACTTC. It codes for CSASPGSGETQYF.

V usage is TRBV9 and J usage is TRBJ2-7, with D unresolved. V was shortened by 1 base and J by 0 bases, with 17 bases between the two germline ends. The CDR3 is made up of 17 amino acids. In germline, CDR1 is SGDLS, CDR2 YYNGEE. Here the CDR3 reads CASSVKPSSLSSYEQYF. CDR3 nucleotide sequence: TGTGCCAGCAGCGTAAAACCCTCCTCCCTTTCCTCCTACGAGCAGTACTTC.

The chain combines TRBV5-1 with TRBJ2-1, with TRBD1 matching 8 bases. V lost 2 bases, J lost 6 bases, and 1 base stayed unmatched. Germline V gene sequence: CDR1 SGHRS, CDR2 YFSETQ. This CDR3 contains 13 residues. CDR3 sequence: CASSFQGANEQFF. The CDR3 DNA follows: TGCGCCAGCAGCTTCCAGGGGGCCAATGAGCAGTTCTTC.

V gene TRBV5-4 combines with J gene TRBJ1-3; D is unresolved. CDR3 length: 14 residues. V shed 2 bases and J shed 1 base, with 7 bases lying between them. The germline V gene has CDR1 SGHNT and CDR2 YYREEE (reference sequence). The CDR3 spells CASSFGESGNTIYF. The CDR3 bases are TGTGCCAGCAGCTTCGGGGAGTCTGGAAACACCATATATTTT.

This CDR3 is CATSDGDRSSANTQYF. CDR3 nucleotides: TGTGCCACCAGTGATGGGGACAGGTCTAGCGCGAATACGCAGTATTTT. J is TRBJ2-3 and V is TRBV24-1, with TRBD1 matching over 8 bases. CDR1 and CDR2 from the germline V gene are KGHDR and SFDVKD. V was clipped by 3 bases and J by 7 bases; unmatched bases: 11. This CDR3 comprises 16 residues.

The chain uses TRBV18 and TRBJ1-4; TRBD1 is a possible D gene (6 bases). The length of the CDR3 is 17 residues. Germline V CDR1 and CDR2: KGHSH, LQKENI. Trimming removed 1 base from V and 1 base from J, with 13 bases in between. Here the CDR3 DNA reads TGTGCCAGCTCACCACAAGGTAGCAGGGGAACTAATGAAAAACTGTTTTTT. Translation: CASSPQGSRGTNEKLFF.

The genes are TRBV10-3 and TRBJ2-5; maybe TRBD2 (6 bases). Germline V lookup: CDR1 ENHRY, CDR2 SYGVKD. V was cut by 3 bases and J by 1 base, with 9 bases left in between. The CDR3 runs to 14 residues. The CDR3 region is CAISDDGGQETQYF. CDR3 DNA: TGTGCCATCAGTGATGACGGGGGCCAAGAGACCCAGTACTTC.

This clone has only one observation. CDR3 amino acids: CASSLGASTDTQYF. The CDR3 DNA reads as TGTGCCAGCAGCCTAGGAGCCAGCACAGATACGCAGTATTTT. The chain carries TRBV7-3 and TRBJ2-3; D remains unclear. Germline assignment: CDR1 SGHTA and CDR2 FQGTGA. Trimming took 5 bases from V and 0 from J, leaving 9 bases between them. The CDR3 loop spans 14 amino acids.

V and J are TRBV24-1 and TRBJ2-5, with 10 bases matching TRBD2. This CDR3 comprises 15 residues. With 6 bases clipped from V and 4 bases from J, the junction kept 7 bases outside the gene matches. Germline loops: CDR1 KGHDR, CDR2 SFDVKD. CDR3 sequence reads: CATSSLAGDRETQYF. For the CDR3, the DNA is TGTGCCACCAGTTCGCTAGCGGGAGACCGAGAGACCCAGTACTTC.

The gene calls are TRBV19 and TRBJ1-4, with D unresolved. Germline loops: CDR1 LNHDA, CDR2 SQIVND (reference sequence). This CDR3 contains 14 residues. With 5 bases removed from V and 5 bases from J, the gap between germline ends came to 12 bases. DNA of the CDR3: TGTGCCAGTAGTTCCTGGACTCTAAATGAAAAACTGTTTTTT. Translated, it gives CASSSWTLNEKLFF.

A few counts support this clone. The V gene is TRBV10-3, the J gene TRBJ2-2; a weak D match, TRBD2 (7 bases). The CDR3 spans 14 residues. The ends were cut back, 2 bases at V and 7 bases at J, with 11 bases in the middle. CDR1 and CDR2 (germline): ENHRY, SYGVKD. The DNA for the CDR3 is TGTGCCATCAGTGAGGCAGGGGAGGGCGGGGAGCTGTTTTTT. This codes for CAISEAGEGGELFF.

J is TRBJ2-1 and V is TRBV7-2, with D maybe TRBD2 (6 bases). The germline V and J ends were trimmed by 3 bases and 15 bases, with 15 bases remaining between them. The CDR3 runs 12 residues. CDR1 and CDR2 (germline): SGHTA, FQGNSA. The CDR3 region is CASSFGPGLLFF. The CDR3 DNA reads as TGTGCCAGCAGCTTTGGACCGGGACTCCTGTTCTTC.